The 21 T cell receptor beta chains below were found in one sample sequenced in a study of tissue T cells after allogeneic stem cell transplantation (dated by TCRdb to between 2020 and 2023). Libraries were built with the immunoSEQ multiplex PCR assay. TCRdb limited this immuneACCESS table to in-frame rearrangements with V and J called. A share of clones is missing; checked studies link under half to unresolved V genes, and the rest is unexplained. The sample table shows over 40,000 clones, and about three quarters are seen once. Clones ranked in the top ten supply around 0.5% of the sample. The specimen sequenced was sorted cells pooled from one or two spleens. Receptors originate from a pool of C57BL/6 mice in good health.

As to this clone: The gene names here belong to mouse. The sequenced fragment ends 1 residue before the CDR3 boundary, so the rest is inferred from the germline J gene. The chain carries TRBV29 and TRBJ1-1, with D possibly matching TRBD1 (5 bases). The CDR3 extends over 13 amino acids. The germline V gene has CDR1 MSHET and CDR2 SYDVDS. V lost 4 bases to trimming and J lost 5 bases, with 11 bases between them. The chain's CDR3 is CASSSGEGTEVFF. The CDR3 bases that were read are TGTGCTAGCAGTTCCGGGGAGGGGACAGAAGTCTTC.

Turning to this clone: Genes and germline are mouse. The missing CDR3 end, 1 residue past where the read stops, is filled in from the germline J gene. The sample contains more than one DNA sequence encoding this CDR3. The chain couples TRBV31 to TRBJ1-2; D remains ambiguous. V lost 0 bases and J 2 bases, leaving 4 bases between the germline ends. Per germline, CDR1 GKSSPN and CDR2 SITVG. The CDR3 is made up of 12 amino acids. CDR3 bases read: TGTGCCTGGAGTCTAGTGAACTCCGACTACACC. Protein: CAWSLVNSDYT. The full CDR3 is CAWSLVNSDYTF.

As regards this clone: These gene names are mouse names. The read stops 1 residue short of the end of the CDR3; the missing end is completed from the germline J gene. Additional DNA sequences in this sample encode the identical CDR3. The chain uses TRBV12-1 and TRBJ2-1; unclear D gene. Germline CDR1 is SGHSN and CDR2 is HYEKVE. The V gene lost 1 base and the J gene lost 1 base, with 7 bases spanning the gap. This CDR3 spans 14 amino acids. CDR3 protein: CASSLGANYAEQFF. The CDR3 DNA, read in part, is TGTGCCAGCTCTCTTGGCGCCAACTATGCTGAGCAGTTC. The entire variable domain, with the rest obtained from reference TRBV12-1 and TRBJ2-1, is as follows: DSGVVQSPRHIIKEKGGRSVLTCIPISGHSNVVWYQQTLGKELKFLIQHYEKVERDKGFLPSRFSVQQFDDYHSEMNMSALELEDSAMYFCASSLGANYAEQFFGPGTRLTVL.

In regard to this clone: The genes are named according to mouse. The read ends 1 residue before the CDR3 terminus; that terminus is restored from the germline J gene. V gene TRBV20 combines with J gene TRBJ2-1; the match to TRBD2 covers 9 bases. The J segment lost 3 bases and the V segment lost 0 bases, leaving 0 bases of the junction unmatched. CDR1 and CDR2 from the germline V gene are GFQATS and STVNSAI. This CDR3 is built from 14 residues. CDR3 loop: CGAREGLGYAEQFF. The sequenced part of the CDR3 DNA is TGTGGTGCTAGGGAGGGACTGGGCTATGCTGAGCAGTTC.

As concerns this clone: Gene names refer to mouse genes. The CDR3 end is not reached by the read, which stops 1 residue before it; the germline J gene fills it in. Different DNA sequences within this sample yield the same CDR3. V gene TRBV5 combines with J gene TRBJ1-3; D is undetermined. The V gene lost 1 base and the J gene lost 0 bases, with 4 bases spanning the gap. CDR3 length: 14 amino acids. The germline CDR1 and CDR2 sequences are LGHNA and YNLKQL (reference sequence). CDR3 protein: CASSQGNSGNTLYF. The sequenced CDR3 bases are TGTGCCAGCAGCCAAGGGAATTCTGGAAATACGCTCTAT.

Of note for this clone: Here the gene names and germline are mouse. The read finishes 1 residue shy of the CDR3 end, and the germline J gene is used to complete it. This chain links TRBV20 with TRBJ1-2; D uncertain. The germline V gene has CDR1 GFQATS and CDR2 STVNSAI. V gave up 3 bases and J gave up 2 bases, with 1 base separating them. The CDR3 spans 10 residues. The part of the CDR3 DNA that was read is TGTGGTGCTAGTAACTCCGACTACACC. Protein sequence: CGASNSDYT. In full, the CDR3 reads CGASNSDYTF.

About this clone itself: Mouse germline and gene names are used. The read is 1 residue too short to cover the CDR3 end, so that end is filled in from the germline J gene. The V gene is TRBV13-2, the J gene TRBJ1-3, with 7 nucleotides matching TRBD1. The V and J ends lost 3 bases and 0 bases, in that order; junction bases with no gene match: 3. Germline CDR1 and CDR2: NNHNN and SYGAGS (reference sequence). CDR3 length: 15 amino acids. CDR3 residues: CASGGDRNSGNTLYF. The DNA read from the CDR3 is TGTGCCAGCGGTGGGGACAGAAATTCTGGAAATACGCTCTAT.

To note about this clone: Gene and germline names: mouse. The read finishes 1 residue shy of the CDR3 end, and the germline J gene is used to complete it. Other DNA sequences in the same sample also yield this CDR3. The genes are TRBV4 and TRBJ2-1; 10 bases agree with TRBD2. Germline CDR1 LGHDT, CDR2 YNNKQL (reference sequence). This CDR3 is built from 14 residues. V shed 5 bases and J 3 bases; nucleotides not matched to a gene: 1. CDR3 DNA (partial): TGTGCCAGCAGCCGGGACTGGGGCTATGCTGAGCAGTTC. Translated: CASSRDWGYAEQF. The CDR3 in its entirety is CASSRDWGYAEQFF.

As to this clone: The germline and genes are mouse ones. The CDR3 end is not reached by the read, which stops 1 residue before it; the germline J gene fills it in. The gene calls are TRBV13-3 and TRBJ2-5; no reliable D call. Germline V lookup: CDR1 NNHDY, CDR2 SYVADS. This CDR3 spans 13 amino acids. The V end was cut by 0 bases, the J end by 6 bases, with 8 bases between. The DNA read from the CDR3 is TGTGCCAGCAGTGATGTGGGTAGGGACACCCAGTAC. It encodes CASSDVGRDTQY. The entire CDR3 protein reads CASSDVGRDTQYF.

Turning to this clone: Gene and germline names: mouse. The read terminates 1 residue before the CDR3 end, so the remaining end is supplied by the germline J gene. V gene TRBV2 combines with J gene TRBJ1-1; TRBD1 is a possible D gene (5 bases). The germline gives CDR1 LGHNA, CDR2 YSYQKL. The CDR3 loop spans 13 amino acids. Deletions cut 5 bases from V and 0 bases from J, with 7 bases between. CDR3 amino acids: CASSGQTNTEVFF. The CDR3 bases that were read are TGTGCCAGCAGCGGACAAACAAACACAGAAGTCTTC.

As for this clone: All gene names here are mouse names. The CDR3 extends 1 residue past the end of the read, so its final part is completed from the germline J gene. This sequence joins TRBV19 and TRBJ2-5, with 7 bases fitting TRBD2. V was pared by 0 bases and J by 0 bases, with 4 bases of the junction left unmatched. The CDR3 covers 16 residues. Germline values: CDR1 FNHDT, CDR2 SITEND (reference sequence). CDR3 loop: CASSIVLGHNQDTQYF. Partial CDR3 DNA: TGTGCCAGCAGTATAGTACTGGGGCATAACCAAGACACCCAGTAC.

For this clone: The germline and genes are mouse ones. The read ends 1 residue before the CDR3 terminus; that terminus is restored from the germline J gene. The chain employs TRBV16 and TRBJ1-4, with 10 positions matching TRBD1. The junction had 2 bases not matched to a gene; V was cut back by 0 bases and J by 7 bases. The length of the CDR3 is 15 residues. The germline V gene encodes CDR1 SGHSA and CDR2 FRNQAP. The CDR3 reads CASSLEGQGSERLFF. The DNA read from the CDR3 is TGTGCAAGCAGCTTAGAGGGACAGGGGAGCGAAAGATTATTT.

As regards this clone: The gene symbols are mouse symbols. The CDR3 goes on 1 residue after the read ends, and that part is filled in from the germline J gene. The J gene is TRBJ2-7, the V gene TRBV13-2; D might be TRBD2 (5 bases). Germline V gene lookup returns CDR1 NNHNN and CDR2 SYGAGS (reference sequence). The CDR3 sequence is 14 residues long. Deletions cut 2 bases from V and 0 bases from J, with 9 bases between. CDR3 DNA (partial): TGTGCCAGCGGTGACTGGGAGAGCTCCTATGAACAGTAC. Translation: CASGDWESSYEQY. The CDR3 as a whole reads CASGDWESSYEQYF.

For this clone: Germline and genes: mouse. Read sequence stops 1 residue before the CDR3 end, and the germline J gene provides the missing end. The same CDR3 arises from other DNA sequences in this sample as well. This chain uses TRBV20 with TRBJ2-2; the match to TRBD1 covers 8 bases. V gave up 3 bases and J gave up 2 bases; unmatched junction bases: 2. Germline V gives CDR1 GFQATS, CDR2 STVNSAI. CDR3 length: 14 residues. The CDR3 sequence is CGARQGDNTGQLYF. The DNA read from the CDR3 is TGTGGTGCTAGACAGGGGGATAACACCGGGCAGCTCTAC.

In regard to this clone: Genes and germline are mouse. The read stops 1 residue short of the end of the CDR3; the missing end is completed from the germline J gene. This chain links TRBV31 with TRBJ1-2, with D possibly matching TRBD1 (5 bases). The CDR3 loop spans 14 amino acids. CDR1 and CDR2 from the germline V gene are GKSSPN and SITVG. V shed 0 bases and J shed 2 bases, with 10 bases lying between them. The CDR3 sequence: CAWSLGGSNSDYTF. The sequenced CDR3 bases are TGTGCCTGGAGTCTGGGGGGTTCCAACTCCGACTACACC.

Points on this clone: The germline and genes are mouse ones. The read falls 1 residue short of the CDR3 end, and the missing part is taken from the germline J gene. The V and J genes are TRBV4 and TRBJ2-4, with 9 bases identical to TRBD2. J gave up 8 bases and V 5 bases, and 5 bases lay outside the gene matches. This CDR3 contains 13 residues. From germline, CDR1 is LGHDT and CDR2 YNNKQL (reference sequence). Partial CDR3 DNA: TGTGCCAGCAGCACCGGGACTGGGACCACCTTGTAC. This translates into CASSTGTGTTLY. The CDR3 as a whole reads CASSTGTGTTLYF.

Concerning this clone itself: These gene names are mouse names. The read ends 1 residue early relative to the CDR3; the germline J gene fills the gap. The gene calls are TRBV12-2 and TRBJ2-4; D gene uncertain. Germline V gene lookup returns CDR1 SGHLS and CDR2 HYDKME. The CDR3 covers 14 residues. V gave up 0 bases and J gave up 5 bases, with 11 bases separating them. The CDR3 DNA, read in part, is TGTGCCAGCTCTCTCGAGCAGGAGGGAAACACCTTGTAC. This gives the protein CASSLEQEGNTLY. The full CDR3 is CASSLEQEGNTLYF. The whole variable domain, filled in from reference TRBV12-2 and TRBJ2-4, reads NSGVVQSPRYIIKGKGERSILKCIPISGHLSVAWYQQTQGQELKFFIQHYDKMERDKGNLPSRFSVQQFDDYHSEMNMSALELEDSAVYFCASSLEQEGNTLYFGAGTRLSVL.

About this clone: The gene symbols are mouse symbols. Coverage ceases 1 residue before the CDR3 finishes, and the germline J gene fills in the end. This chain uses TRBV20 with TRBJ2-2, with D perhaps matching TRBD2 (5 bases). Germline values: CDR1 GFQATS, CDR2 STVNSAI. CDR3 size: 13 residues. The V gene lost 0 bases and the J gene lost 6 bases, with 8 bases spanning the gap. The CDR3 is CGARDGVPGQLYF. The CDR3 bases that were read are TGTGGTGCTAGGGATGGGGTCCCCGGGCAGCTCTAC. Filled out from reference TRBV20 and TRBJ2-2, the complete variable domain reads GALVYQYPRRTICKSGTSMRMECQAVGFQATSVAWYRQSPQKTFELIALSTVNSAIKYEQNFTQEKFPISHPNLSFSSMTVLNAYLEDRGLYLCGARDGVPGQLYFGEGSKLTVL.

About this clone itself: Germline and genes here are mouse. The read ends 1 residue before the CDR3 terminus; that terminus is restored from the germline J gene. The chain combines TRBV19 with TRBJ1-1, with D perhaps TRBD1 (5 bases). The V end was cut by 0 bases, the J end by 4 bases, with 10 bases between. The germline gives CDR1 FNHDT, CDR2 SITEND (reference sequence). The CDR3 extends over 14 amino acids. The CDR3 loop reads CASSIGGGTTEVFF. The part of the CDR3 DNA that was read is TGTGCCAGCAGTATAGGGGGCGGGACCACAGAAGTCTTC.

In regard to this clone: Mouse gene names apply. The read stops 1 residue short of the end of the CDR3; the missing end is completed from the germline J gene. The chain combines TRBV12-1 with TRBJ1-4; tentative D call: TRBD1 (5 bases). The V end lost 0 bases, the J end lost 1 base, and 8 bases lay between the germline ends. The CDR3 sequence is 15 residues long. Germline-derived CDR1 and CDR2 are SGHSN and HYEKVE. The DNA read from the CDR3 is TGTGCCAGCTCTCTCCAGGGAGGTTCCAACGAAAGATTATTT. Protein: CASSLQGGSNERLF. The whole CDR3 sequence reads CASSLQGGSNERLFF. Drawing the rest from reference TRBV12-1 and TRBJ1-4, the complete variable domain is DSGVVQSPRHIIKEKGGRSVLTCIPISGHSNVVWYQQTLGKELKFLIQHYEKVERDKGFLPSRFSVQQFDDYHSEMNMSALELEDSAMYFCASSLQGGSNERLFFGHGTKLSVL.

A note on this clone: Genes and germline are mouse. The CDR3 extends 1 residue past the end of the read, so its final part is completed from the germline J gene. This chain links TRBV3 with TRBJ2-3; D is possibly TRBD1 or TRBD2 (6 bases each). This CDR3 is built from 14 residues. In germline, CDR1 is SNHLY, CDR2 FYNGKV (reference sequence). V lost 3 bases to trimming and J lost 3 bases, with 10 bases between them. Here the CDR3 reads CASSFRGLAETLYF. The sequenced CDR3 bases are TGTGCCAGCAGCTTCCGGGGGCTCGCAGAAACGCTGTAT.